Sequencing of this TCR beta chain was carried out in a study of blood T cell repertoires in COVID-19. Study at large: Specimens from acute and convalescent COVID-19 originated in the United States, Italy and Spain. The cDNA or gDNA used as material had been derived from T cells, B-cell-depleted T cells, or PBMCs.

There are 17 residues in the CDR3. Trimming took off 3 bases at V and 2 bases at J, with 17 bases between the two ends. Germline V gives CDR1 LNHDA, CDR2 SQIVND (reference sequence). Original handling: Reference gene primer amplification yielded estimated nucleated cell counts. Here immunoSEQ multiplex PCR was the method, and the copy in TCRdb shows in-frame clones only, minus some. That table is the source of V, J and clone size, and D and trimming were worked out from the DNA. The table shows 150,000 to 200,000 clones, with around 89% occurring only once. This TCR was sampled from a human donor in a cohort sampled during active COVID-19. The J gene is TRBJ1-5, the V gene TRBV19, with D maybe TRBD1 (6 bases). The source material was peripheral blood. The DNA for the CDR3 is TGTGCCAGTAGTATGGGTGGGGGCTCTATAGGCAATCAGCCCCAGCATTTT. Amino acids: CASSMGGGSIGNQPQHF. Supplemented by reference TRBV19 and TRBJ1-5, the full variable domain reads DGGITQSPKYLFRKEGQNVTLSCEQNLNHDAMYWYRQDPGQGLRLIYYSQIVNDFQKGDIAEGYSVSREKKESFPLTVTSAQKNPTAFYLCASSMGGGSIGNQPQHFGDGTRLSIL.